The 17 T cell receptor beta chains below all came from one sample that was sequenced in a study of T cell repertoires in cytomegalovirus infection. In TCRdb, the reads were re-called with MiXCR into one record per CDR3 protein. Of around 440,000 distinct CDR3 sequences in the sample, about 11% were seen once. The sample consisted of PBMCs. The origin of the receptors is a human donor in good health (CMV status not recorded). Some clones in this sample may be carry-over from other donors' samples.

J is TRBJ1-1 and V is TRBV5-1; D is perhaps TRBD1 (5 bases). Trimming shortened V by 5 bases and J by 5 bases, and 10 bases separated the two germline ends. The CDR3 spans 12 residues. Germline loops: CDR1 SGHRS, CDR2 YFSETQ. The CDR3 DNA follows: TGCGCCAGCAGGGGACCGGGTACTGAAGCTTTCTTT. Translating gives CASRGPGTEAFF. Looking up the rest from reference TRBV5-1 and TRBJ1-1 gives the full variable domain: KAGVTQTPRYLIKTRGQQVTLSCSPISGHRSVSWYQQTPGQGLQFLFEYFSETQRNKGNFPGRFSGRQFSNSRSEMNVSTLELGDSALYLCASRGPGTEAFFGQGTRLTVV.

This clonotype has ten or more counts. Mismatch with germline at one junction end may stem from a read error. This chain's CDR3 is CASSLGDRNQPQHF. Here the CDR3 DNA reads TGTGCCAGCAGCCTCGGGGACAGAAATCAGCCCCAGCATTTT. The chain is built from TRBV5-1 and TRBJ1-5; TRBD1 agrees at 7 bases. The V gene's germline CDR1 is SGHRS and CDR2 YFSETQ. The CDR3 length is 14 residues.

This clonotype was detected ten times or more. The rearrangement links TRBV7-3 to TRBJ2-5; tentatively, D is TRBD2 (7 bases). V shed 4 bases and J shed 5 bases, with 11 bases lying between them. Per germline, CDR1 SGHTA and CDR2 FQGTGA. The CDR3 sequence is 13 residues long. The CDR3 DNA follows: TGTGCCAGCAGCTCGGGGGGCCTCGAGACCCAGTACTTC. Translated, it gives CASSSGGLETQYF.

Notes on this clonotype: This CDR3 fails to terminate in the conserved phenylalanine or tryptophan, so it likely reflects a read error. The chain carries TRBV29-1 and TRBJ1-1; D is perhaps TRBD1 (6 bases). Looked up from germline, CDR1 is SQVTM and CDR2 is ANQGSEA. V was clipped by 1 base and J by 4 bases, with 13 bases between them. The CDR3 has 14 amino acids. CDR3 nucleotide sequence: TGCAGCGTTGAAGTCGGACAGCGGGGCACTGAAGCTTTCTTA. Residues: CSVEVGQRGTEAFL.

This clonotype was found once. This may stem from a read error, because a much larger clone lies one nucleotide away. Lacking the conserved final phenylalanine or tryptophan, this CDR3 likely reflects a read error. This rearrangement joins TRBV4-1 to TRBJ2-1; D could derive from TRBD1 or TRBD2 (5 bases each). CDR3 length equals 15 residues. CDR1 and CDR2 (germline): MGHRA, YSYEKL. The CDR3 DNA sequence: TGTGCCAGCAGCCAAGAGAGGGGATACTACAATGAGCAGTTCTTA. It is translated as CASSQERGYYNEQFL.

To note about this clonotype: Since a much larger clone is just one base distant, this may be a read error. The rearrangement uses TRBV24-1 and TRBJ2-7; D remains unclear. From germline, CDR1 is KGHDR and CDR2 SFDVKD. The CDR3 runs to 11 residues. V dropped 4 bases and J dropped 4 bases, with 4 bases sitting between them. Written as DNA, the CDR3 is TGTGCCACCAGTGAGGAGTACGAGCAGTACTTC. Amino acids: CATSEEYEQYF.

The chain joins TRBV29-1 to TRBJ2-5; D is perhaps TRBD2 (5 bases). CDR1 is SQVTM, CDR2 ANQGSEA, per germline. Trimming pared 3 bases from V and 5 bases from J, leaving 13 bases between. This CDR3 spans 13 amino acids. This CDR3 reads CSVDSSWSETQYF. DNA of the CDR3: TGCAGCGTTGATTCTAGCTGGAGCGAGACCCAGTACTTC.

The V gene is TRBV29-1, the J gene TRBJ2-1, with D possibly called TRBD1 or TRBD2 (6 bases each). V lost 4 bases, J lost 6 bases, and 19 bases lay in between. This CDR3 is built from 15 residues. Germline V gene lookup returns CDR1 SQVTM and CDR2 ANQGSEA. The CDR3 sequence: CSVGCRGVRANEQFF. CDR3 bases: TGCAGCGTTGGATGTAGGGGGGTTAGGGCCAATGAGCAGTTCTTC.

There are many counts of this clonotype. The chain couples TRBV28 to TRBJ2-7; 13 positions match TRBD2. With V trimmed by 5 bases and J by 4 bases, 2 bases remained unmatched. The CDR3 is 14 residues long. Per germline, CDR1 MDHEN and CDR2 SYDVKM. The CDR3 is CASSTTSGRYEQYF. The CDR3 bases are TGTGCCAGCAGTACGACTAGCGGGAGGTACGAGCAGTACTTC.

This clonotype was picked up many times. A much larger clone lies one base from this, so it may be a read error. This chain connects TRBV11-2 to TRBJ1-1; 8 bases are a match to TRBD1. J gave up 1 base and V 3 bases, and 1 base lay outside the gene matches. CDR1 is SGHAT and CDR2 is FQNNGV in the germline V gene. The CDR3 has 14 amino acids. The CDR3 here is CASSFGTGNTEAFF. CDR3 nucleotides: TGTGCCAGCAGCTTCGGGACAGGGAACACTGAAGCTTTCTTT.

There are a few counts of this clonotype. The rearrangement joins TRBV7-6 to TRBJ2-5; a weak D match, TRBD1 (6 bases). Germline CDR1 is SGHVS and CDR2 is FNYEAQ. The CDR3 has 18 residues. The germline V and J ends were trimmed by 1 base and 4 bases, with 22 bases remaining between them. CDR3 region: CASSLGRSAAGVGETQYF. As DNA, the CDR3 is TGTGCCAGCAGCTTAGGCCGATCGGCGGCAGGGGTTGGAGAGACCCAGTACTTC.

This clonotype was recorded at least ten times. The chain uses TRBV7-8 and TRBJ2-3; a weak D match, TRBD2 (6 bases). The germline CDR1 and CDR2 sequences are SGHVS and FQNEAQ. The CDR3 sequence is 15 residues long. Trimming stripped 4 bases from V and 6 bases from J, with 17 bases between. The CDR3 region is CASSSRLEGMDTQYF. CDR3 DNA: TGTGCCAGCAGCTCCCGACTAGAGGGTATGGATACGCAGTATTTT.

This rearrangement joins TRBV28 to TRBJ1-2, with 7 bases matching TRBD1. The CDR3 has 15 residues. Looked up from germline, CDR1 is MDHEN and CDR2 is SYDVKM. The V gene end was trimmed by 5 bases and the J gene end by 4 bases; junction bases not matched to a gene: 10. CDR3 sequence: CASSQQGGVGYGYTF. CDR3 nucleotides: TGTGCCAGCAGTCAACAAGGGGGCGTAGGCTATGGCTACACCTTC.

The chain has TRBV20-1 and TRBJ1-3; 11 bases are a match to TRBD1. V lost 2 bases, J lost 0 bases, and 6 bases stayed unmatched. This CDR3 spans 17 amino acids. The V gene's germline CDR1 is DFQATT and CDR2 SNEGSKA (reference sequence). The CDR3 bases are TGCAGTGCTAGAAGAGGGGGGACAGGGGGCTCTGGAAACACCATATATTTT. Residues: CSARRGGTGGSGNTIYF.

Turning to this clonotype: A much more abundant neighbour one base away suggests this may be a read error. The chain has TRBV20-1 and TRBJ1-6, with no clear D. The CDR3 covers 15 residues. From germline, CDR1 is DFQATT and CDR2 SNEGSKA (reference sequence). CDR3 sequence (DNA): TGCAGTGCTATCAGGCAGACCCCGGACGATTCACCCTTCCACTTT. Translated: CSAIRQTPDDSPFHF.

In its sample, this clonotype was seen many times. V and J are TRBV7-9 and TRBJ1-5, with D possibly TRBD1 on 6 matching bases. V was pared by 11 bases and J by 3 bases, with 11 bases between. CDR3 length: 12 residues. The germline V gene encodes CDR1 SEHNR and CDR2 FQNEAQ (reference sequence). CDR3: CAVGDNNQPQHF. CDR3 coding DNA: TGTGCCGTCGGGGACAACAATCAGCCCCAGCATTTT. Full variable domain (outside the CDR3, taken from reference TRBV7-9 and TRBJ1-5): DTGVSQNPRHKITKRGQNVTFRCDPISEHNRLYWYRQTLGQGPEFLTYFQNEAQLEKSRLLSDRFSAERPKGSFSTLEIQRTEQGDSAMYLCAVGDNNQPQHFGDGTRLSIL.

This clonotype has ten or more counts. The CDR3 DNA follows: TGTGCCAGCAGATCCGACAAAACCTACGAGCAGTACTTC. It codes for CASRSDKTYEQYF. The V call is TRBV6-6, the J call TRBJ2-7, with no clear D. Germline values: CDR1 MNHNY, CDR2 SVGAGI (reference sequence). The germline V and J ends were trimmed by 6 bases and 2 bases, with 11 bases remaining between them. CDR3 length equals 13 residues.